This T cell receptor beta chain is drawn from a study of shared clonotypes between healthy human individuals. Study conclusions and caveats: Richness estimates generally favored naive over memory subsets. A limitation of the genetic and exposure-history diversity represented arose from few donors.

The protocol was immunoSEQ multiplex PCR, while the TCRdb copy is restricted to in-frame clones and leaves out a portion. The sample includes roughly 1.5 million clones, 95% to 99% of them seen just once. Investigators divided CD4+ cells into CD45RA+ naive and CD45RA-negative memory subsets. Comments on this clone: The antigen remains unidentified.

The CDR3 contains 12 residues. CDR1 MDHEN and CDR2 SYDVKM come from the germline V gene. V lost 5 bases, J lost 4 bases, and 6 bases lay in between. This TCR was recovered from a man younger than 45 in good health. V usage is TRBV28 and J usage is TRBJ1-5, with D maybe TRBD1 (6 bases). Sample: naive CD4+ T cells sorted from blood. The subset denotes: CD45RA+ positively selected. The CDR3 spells CASSDRNQPQHF. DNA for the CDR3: TGTGCCAGCAGTGACAGGAATCAGCCCCAGCATTTT.